The 16 T cell receptor beta chains below come from one sample, sequenced in a study of CD8 T cells in Susac syndrome. The RNA input was about 0.5 to 1 ug, and it was reverse transcribed with random hexamers. Each CDR3 protein is one row after TCRdb ran MiXCR on the immunoSEQ multiplex PCR reads. The sample comprises under 200,000 distinct CDR3 sequences, 90% to 95% of which are singletons, and less than 0.2% rests with the top ten. Sequences were obtained from CD8+ T cells from PBMCs. The receptors shown here come from a human donor with multiple sclerosis.

The CDR3 DNA follows: TGTGCCAGCGGGGCTGGAACTCAAGTATGGGAAGCTTTCTTT. This translates into CASGAGTQVWEAFF. The chain links TRBV27 to TRBJ1-1, with a tentative D call TRBD1 (5 bases). Germline V gene data show CDR1 as MNHEY and CDR2 as SMNVEV (reference sequence). The CDR3 consists of 14 residues. V was pared by 8 bases and J by 8 bases, with 21 bases between.

The chain couples TRBV24-1 to TRBJ1-2; D is undetermined. Looked up from germline, CDR1 is KGHDR and CDR2 is SFDVKD. Trimming removed 3 bases at V and 7 bases at J, with 8 bases between. The CDR3 consists of 12 residues. CDR3 loop: CATSDRGGGYTF. The CDR3 bases are TGTGCCACCAGTGATCGGGGAGGTGGCTACACCTTC.

The rearrangement links TRBV20-1 to TRBJ1-2; possibly TRBD1 for D (6 bases). V was pared by 3 bases and J by 4 bases, with 21 bases between. The CDR3 length is 16 residues. Germline CDR1 DFQATT, CDR2 SNEGSKA (reference sequence). CDR3 DNA sequence: TGCAGTGCTAGCTTCCCCAACAGGGCATCAGGCTATGGCTACACCTTC. This codes for CSASFPNRASGYGYTF.

This clonotype was recorded once. V and J are TRBV7-9 and TRBJ1-2; the match to TRBD1 covers 7 bases. Germline-derived CDR1 and CDR2 are SEHNR and FQNEAQ (reference sequence). V lost 1 base, J lost 0 bases, and 5 bases stayed unmatched. This CDR3 has 16 residues. The CDR3 nucleotides are TGTGCCAGCAGCTTAGGGACGGGACAGTCTAACTATGGCTACACCTTC. It codes for CASSLGTGQSNYGYTF.

The rearrangement uses TRBV4-2 and TRBJ2-1; D remains unclear. The V end lost 0 bases, the J end lost 0 bases, and 12 bases lay between the germline ends. The CDR3 covers 17 residues. Germline CDR1 reads LGHNA; CDR2 reads YNFKEQ. The CDR3 DNA reads TGTGCCAGCAGCCAAGATATCCAGTTTAGCTCCTACAATGAGCAGTTCTTC. Translation: CASSQDIQFSSYNEQFF.

The chain links TRBV20-1 to TRBJ2-2; tentatively, D is TRBD1 (5 bases). The germline V gene has CDR1 DFQATT and CDR2 SNEGSKA (reference sequence). V lost 3 bases and J lost 4, with 18 bases in between. CDR3 length equals 16 residues. This chain's CDR3 is CSARSTVLLGTGELFF. Written as DNA, the CDR3 is TGCAGTGCTAGGTCGACAGTCCTTCTGGGCACCGGGGAGCTGTTTTTT.

This clonotype has a single count. The V call is TRBV2, the J call TRBJ2-1, with TRBD2 matching 9 bases. This CDR3 contains 13 residues. Unmatched junction bases numbered 3, after V lost 6 bases and J lost 6 bases. From germline, CDR1 is SNHLY and CDR2 FYNNEI. The CDR3 region is CASRGTSPNEQFF. In DNA form, the CDR3 reads TGTGCCAGCAGGGGGACTAGCCCCAATGAGCAGTTCTTC.

The chain has TRBV6-5 and TRBJ2-7; D gene unclear. The length of the CDR3 is 13 residues. Germline CDR1 MNHEY, CDR2 SVGAGI. Trimming took off 2 bases at V and 0 bases at J, with 5 bases between the two ends. The CDR3 region has the DNA TGTGCCAGCAGTTACGGGGACTCCTACGAGCAGTACTTC. Protein sequence: CASSYGDSYEQYF.

V and J are TRBV12-3 or TRBV12-4 and TRBJ2-7; tentative D call: TRBD2 (6 bases). Trimming pared 6 bases from V and 4 bases from J, leaving 13 bases between. This CDR3 region has 13 residues. CDR3 sequence (DNA): TGTGCCAGCAGGGGTAGCGGAGATTACGAGCAGTACTTC. This translates into CASRGSGDYEQYF.

J is TRBJ1-2 and V is TRBV5-1; no definite D call. V was cut by 0 bases and J by 3 bases, with 12 bases left in between. The CDR3 is 15 amino acids. Germline V gene sequence: CDR1 SGHRS, CDR2 YFSETQ. CDR3 coding DNA: TGCGCCAGCAGCTTGGAGTCCACGTTCTACTATGGCTACACCTTC. It specifies CASSLESTFYYGYTF.

V usage is TRBV2 and J usage is TRBJ1-2; TRBD1 agrees at 7 bases. Unmatched junction bases numbered 1, after V lost 2 bases and J lost 4 bases. There are 13 residues in the CDR3. The germline V gene encodes CDR1 SNHLY and CDR2 FYNNEI. This CDR3 is CASSEWDSYGYTF. In DNA, the CDR3 is TGTGCCAGCAGTGAATGGGACAGCTATGGCTACACCTTC.

This clonotype was observed once. V and J are TRBV5-1 and TRBJ2-7; D uncertain. CDR3 length: 15 amino acids. Germline V gene lookup returns CDR1 SGHRS and CDR2 YFSETQ. V was cut by 0 bases and J by 5 bases, with 15 bases left in between. This CDR3 is CASSLVPGQADEQYF. Written as DNA, the CDR3 is TGCGCCAGCAGCTTGGTACCGGGCCAGGCGGACGAGCAGTACTTC.

The chain uses TRBV6-5 and TRBJ2-7, with D perhaps TRBD1 or TRBD2 (5 bases each). The CDR3 has 14 amino acids. Trimming cost V 6 bases and J 2 bases, with 14 bases left between them. CDR1 and CDR2 (germline): MNHEY, SVGAGI. CDR3 DNA: TGTGCCAGCAGACTATCCGGGACCGCCTACGAGCAGTACTTC. It is translated as CASRLSGTAYEQYF.

The chain recombines TRBV29-1 with TRBJ2-2; 7 nucleotides match TRBD2. The germline CDR1 and CDR2 sequences are SQVTM and ANQGSEA. V dropped 2 bases and J dropped 7; count of bases not matched to a gene: 1. This CDR3 region has 12 residues. The CDR3 loop is CSVEREGGELFF. Written as DNA, the CDR3 is TGCAGCGTTGAAAGGGAGGGCGGGGAGCTGTTTTTT.

V gene TRBV18 combines with J gene TRBJ2-2; possible D gene TRBD2, 6 bases. Germline CDR1 reads KGHSH; CDR2 reads LQKENI. Deletions cut 6 bases from V and 4 bases from J, with 24 bases between. The CDR3 extends over 18 amino acids. The CDR3: CASSQSEGTRVATGELFF. CDR3 coding DNA: TGTGCCAGCTCGCAGTCAGAAGGGACTCGAGTAGCCACCGGGGAGCTGTTTTTT. Combining the CDR3 with reference TRBV18 and TRBJ2-2 gives the whole variable domain NAGVMQNPRHLVRRRGQEARLRCSPMKGHSHVYWYRQLPEEGLKFMVYLQKENIIDESGMPKERFSAEFPKEGPSILRIQQVVRGDSAAYFCASSQSEGTRVATGELFFGEGSRLTVL.

The chain couples TRBV3-1 to TRBJ2-7; TRBD1 agrees at 8 bases. Germline lookup yields CDR1 LGHDT and CDR2 YNNKEL (reference sequence). V dropped 6 bases and J dropped 0; count of bases not matched to a gene: 4. The CDR3 has 14 amino acids. The CDR3 nucleotides are TGTGCCAGCAGTTGGACAGGGAGCTCCTACGAGCAGTACTTC. Residues: CASSWTGSSYEQYF.